These 19 T cell receptor beta chains were all obtained from the same sample, sequenced in a study of regulatory T cells in long-lasting Graves disease. TCR beta libraries were built with iRepertoire HTBI primers and Arm-PCR of CDR3 regions. TCRdb called the multiplex PCR reads again in MiXCR, with one record for every CDR3 protein. Of about 430,000 distinct CDR3 sequences listed, over 20% were seen once; the top ten hold roughly an eighth. Time point given: persistent/refractory GD, antithyroid drugs over 5 years with positive TRAb. The TCR library was prepared using RNA isolated from PBMCs. The source material was peripheral blood mononuclear cells (PBMCs), sampled when the disease was refractory, from a patient treated with antithyroid drugs. These receptors were taken from a female donor with Graves disease.

This clonotype has ten or more counts. Mismatch with germline at one junction end may stem from a read error. The chain uses TRBV12-3 or TRBV12-4 and TRBJ1-1, with D unresolved. This CDR3 has 14 amino acids. In DNA, the CDR3 is TGTGCCAGCAGCTTAGTCCCAGGGAACACTGAAGCTTTCTTT. This gives the protein CASSLVPGNTEAFF.

V is TRBV19 and J is TRBJ2-4; D perhaps matches TRBD2 (5 bases). The CDR3 spans 15 residues. Trimming left V 7 bases short and J 0 bases short, with 13 bases between. Per the germline V gene, CDR1 is LNHDA and CDR2 is SQIVND (reference sequence). CDR3 loop: CASMPDSLAKNIQYF. The CDR3 nucleotides are TGTGCCAGTATGCCGGACTCTTTAGCCAAAAACATTCAGTACTTC.

CDR3 amino acids: CASRSPGQGEDTQYF. The CDR3 bases are TGTGCCAGCAGGTCCCCGGGACAGGGCGAAGATACGCAGTATTTT. This rearrangement joins TRBV6-2 or TRBV6-3 to TRBJ2-3; 9 bases are shared with TRBD1. The CDR3 length is 15 residues. Germline lookup yields CDR1 MNHEY and CDR2 SVGEGT. V lost 6 bases and J lost 5; bases outside the gene matches: 9.

This clonotype was counted ten times or more. The V and J genes are TRBV12-3 or TRBV12-4 and TRBJ2-7, with a weak D call TRBD1 (5 bases). V lost 3 bases and J lost 2, with 14 bases in between. The CDR3 is 15 amino acids. CDR3 DNA: TGTGCCAGCAGTTTTGGGCAGGGCATTACCTACGAGCAGTACTTC. Its translation: CASSFGQGITYEQYF.

This clonotype was recorded a few times. J is TRBJ1-2 and V is TRBV6-1, with D unclear. Germline loops: CDR1 MNHNS, CDR2 SASEGT. This CDR3 is 11 amino acids long. Deletions cut 6 bases from V and 12 bases from J, with 14 bases between. CDR3 sequence (DNA): TGTGCCAGCAGGGCCGGAACCGAGGACACCTTC. As protein: CASRAGTEDTF.

This clonotype appeared many times. V and J are TRBV7-3 and TRBJ2-5; 9 bases align to TRBD1. Per the germline V gene, CDR1 is SGHTA and CDR2 is FQGTGA. This CDR3 has 16 residues. The V and J ends lost 6 bases and 7 bases, in that order; junction bases with no gene match: 15. CDR3 amino acids: CASRIAEGQGRGTQYF. CDR3 DNA sequence: TGTGCCAGCAGAATAGCAGAGGGACAGGGTAGAGGGACCCAGTACTTC. Full variable domain (missing parts from reference TRBV7-3 and TRBJ2-5): GAGVSQTPSNKVTEKGKYVELRCDPISGHTALYWYRQSLGQGPEFLIYFQGTGAADDSGLPNDRFFAVRPEGSVSTLKIQRTERGDSAVYLCASRIAEGQGRGTQYFGPGTRLLVL.

The gene calls are TRBV7-9 and TRBJ2-6; weak D call: TRBD1 (6 bases). Germline values: CDR1 SEHNR, CDR2 FQNEAQ (reference sequence). V lost 5 bases and J 2 bases, leaving 19 bases between the germline ends. The CDR3 spans 18 residues. CDR3 sequence (DNA): TGTGCCAGCAGCCCACCGACAGGTCTTCAGGCTGGGGCCAACGTCCTGACTTTC. Translation: CASSPPTGLQAGANVLTF.

The chain is built from TRBV10-3 and TRBJ2-5; D possibly corresponds to TRBD1 (6 bases). Per germline, CDR1 ENHRY and CDR2 SYGVKD. V lost 0 bases, J lost 3 bases, and 8 bases lay in between. This CDR3 is built from 14 residues. CDR3 DNA: TGTGCCATCAGTGAGTCGGCAGGGGAAGAGACCCAGTACTTC. Its protein product is CAISESAGEETQYF.

Comment on this clonotype: This may be a read error: a much more frequent sequence differs by one nucleotide. The chain links TRBV15 to TRBJ2-7; 9 nucleotides align to TRBD1. V shed 7 bases and J 3 bases; nucleotides not matched to a gene: 10. The CDR3 is 15 amino acids. The germline gives CDR1 LNHNV, CDR2 YYDKDF (reference sequence). Here the CDR3 reads CATIDRDRAYYEQYF. In nucleotides, the CDR3 is TGTGCCACCATCGACCGGGACAGGGCATACTACGAGCAGTACTTC.

This clonotype was found many times. V and J are TRBV2 and TRBJ1-4; D is perhaps TRBD1 (5 bases). The CDR3 covers 14 residues. Germline V gene data show CDR1 as SNHLY and CDR2 as FYNNEI. V lost 6 bases, J lost 8 bases, and 16 bases lay in between. The chain's CDR3 is CASRAGTTDEKLFF. The CDR3 DNA is TGTGCCAGCAGGGCCGGGACCACTGACGAAAAACTGTTTTTT.

The CDR3 coding sequence is TGCAGTGCTTTACAGGGAAGTCAACAGTACTTC. It encodes CSALQGSQQYF. The chain links TRBV20-1 to TRBJ2-7; D perhaps matches TRBD1 (6 bases). The V and J ends lost 5 bases and 10 bases respectively, with 15 bases between them. This CDR3 spans 11 amino acids. The germline gives CDR1 DFQATT, CDR2 SNEGSKA (reference sequence).

Here the CDR3 DNA reads TGTGCCAGCAGTCCACAGGGGCGGTTGGGCACTGAAGCTTTCTTT. It encodes CASSPQGRLGTEAFF. The chain employs TRBV12-3 or TRBV12-4 and TRBJ1-1; 7 positions agree with TRBD1. The J segment lost 4 bases and the V segment lost 5 bases, leaving 10 bases of the junction unmatched. CDR3 length: 15 residues.

The V gene is TRBV24-1, the J gene TRBJ1-5; D is unresolved. Germline V gene lookup returns CDR1 KGHDR and CDR2 SFDVKD. The CDR3 length is 14 residues. The V and J ends lost 5 bases and 2 bases respectively, with 9 bases between them. The CDR3 DNA is TGTGCCACCAGTGCGTCGGCGGGCAATCAGCCCCAGCATTTT. Residues: CATSASAGNQPQHF.

This clonotype was observed many times. V usage is TRBV5-6 and J usage is TRBJ2-7; weak D call: TRBD1 (6 bases). The V gene lost 4 bases and the J gene lost 2 bases, with 16 bases spanning the gap. Germline V gene data show CDR1 as SGHDT and CDR2 as YYEEEE. The CDR3 totals 15 residues. The CDR3 here is CASSDGQNVAYEQYF. In DNA, the CDR3 is TGTGCCAGCAGCGACGGACAGAACGTTGCCTACGAGCAGTACTTC.

Comment on this clonotype: A single base separates this from a much larger clone, so it may be a read error. V usage is TRBV6-2 or TRBV6-3 and J usage is TRBJ1-2; 7 nucleotides align to TRBD1. The junction had 4 bases not matched to a gene; V was cut back by 2 bases and J by 1 base. CDR1 is MNHEY and CDR2 is SVGEGT in the germline V gene. This CDR3 contains 15 residues. The CDR3 sequence is CASSYGTDFNYGYTF. In DNA form, the CDR3 reads TGTGCCAGCAGTTACGGGACAGATTTTAACTATGGCTACACCTTC.

About this clonotype itself: The CDR3 ends on some other residue instead of the conserved phenylalanine or tryptophan, so this is likely a read error. The gene calls are TRBV11-3 and TRBJ2-5; D might be TRBD1 or TRBD2, each matching 5 bases. This CDR3 is built from 13 residues. Looked up from germline, CDR1 is SGHNT and CDR2 is YENEEA. V dropped 4 bases and J dropped 7 bases, with 13 bases sitting between them. Written as DNA, the CDR3 is TGTGCCAGCAGCTCCGGGACGGCCGGGACCCAGTACCTC. It encodes CASSSGTAGTQYL.

Ten or more counts support this clonotype. This sequence joins TRBV12-3 or TRBV12-4 and TRBJ2-7; no firm D call. V was clipped by 5 bases and J by 2 bases, with 7 bases between them. The CDR3 totals 12 residues. The CDR3 nucleotides are TGTGCCAGCAGTCCAGACACCTACGAGCAGTACTTC. This sequence encodes CASSPDTYEQYF.

This clonotype has only one observation. The chain is built from TRBV11-1 and TRBJ1-6; D is perhaps TRBD1 (6 bases). Germline values: CDR1 SGHAT, CDR2 FQDESV (reference sequence). This CDR3 contains 16 residues. The V and J ends lost 5 bases and 10 bases respectively, with 21 bases between them. CDR3 nucleotide sequence: TGTGCCAGCAGCGGTCGTCCGGGGGCTGGGGACTCACCCCTCCACTTT. Protein product: CASSGRPGAGDSPLHF. The full variable domain, its missing parts supplied by reference TRBV11-1 and TRBJ1-6, is EAEVAQSPRYKITEKSQAVAFWCDPISGHATLYWYRQILGQGPELLVQFQDESVVDDSQLPKDRFSAERLKGVDSTLKIQPAELGDSAMYLCASSGRPGAGDSPLHFGNGTRLTVT.

The gene calls are TRBV19 and TRBJ2-3, with 8 bases lining up with TRBD2. Germline CDR1 is LNHDA and CDR2 is SQIVND (reference sequence). V was clipped by 5 bases and J by 1 base; unmatched bases: 5. The CDR3 contains 15 residues. CDR3 coding DNA: TGTGCCAGTAGTGTACTAGCGGAGGGCACAGATACGCAGTATTTT. This sequence encodes CASSVLAEGTDTQYF.